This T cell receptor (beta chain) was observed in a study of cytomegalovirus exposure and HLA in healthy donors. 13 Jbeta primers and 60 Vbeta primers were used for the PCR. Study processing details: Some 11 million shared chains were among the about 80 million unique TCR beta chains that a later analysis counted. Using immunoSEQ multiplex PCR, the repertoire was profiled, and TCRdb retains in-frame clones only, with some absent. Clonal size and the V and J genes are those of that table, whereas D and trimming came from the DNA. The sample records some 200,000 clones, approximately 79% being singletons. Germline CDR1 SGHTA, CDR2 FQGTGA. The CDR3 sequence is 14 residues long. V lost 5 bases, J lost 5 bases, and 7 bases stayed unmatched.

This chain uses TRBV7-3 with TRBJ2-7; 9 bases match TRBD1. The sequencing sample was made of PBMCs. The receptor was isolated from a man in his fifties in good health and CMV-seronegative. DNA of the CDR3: TGTGCCAGCAGCCCCGGGACAGGGAACAACGAGCAGTACTTC. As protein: CASSPGTGNNEQYF.